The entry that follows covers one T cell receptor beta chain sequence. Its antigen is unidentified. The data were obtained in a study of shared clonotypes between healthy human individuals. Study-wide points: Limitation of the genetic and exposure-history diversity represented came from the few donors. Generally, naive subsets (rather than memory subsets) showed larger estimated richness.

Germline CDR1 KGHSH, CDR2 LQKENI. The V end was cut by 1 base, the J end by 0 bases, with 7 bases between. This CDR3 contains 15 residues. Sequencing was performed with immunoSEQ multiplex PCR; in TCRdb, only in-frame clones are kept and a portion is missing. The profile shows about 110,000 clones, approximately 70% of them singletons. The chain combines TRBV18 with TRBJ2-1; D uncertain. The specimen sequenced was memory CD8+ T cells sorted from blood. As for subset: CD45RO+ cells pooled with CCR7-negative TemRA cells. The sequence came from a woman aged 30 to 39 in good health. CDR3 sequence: CASSPLAASYNEQFF. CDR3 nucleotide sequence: TGTGCCAGCTCACCACTCGCAGCCTCCTACAATGAGCAGTTCTTC.